These 22 T cell receptor beta chains originate from one sample sequenced in a study of T cells in Graves' hyperthyroidism and ophthalmopathy. The CDR3 regions of TCR beta were amplified from RNA transcripts. RT-PCR in the first round (using the HTBI primer set) targeted the TCR CDR3. TCRdb passed the multiplex PCR reads through MiXCR, listing each CDR3 protein once. Here the sample spans about 560,000 distinct CDR3 sequences, about 15% being singletons. Sequencing was carried out using blood. The receptors were gathered from a woman in her 30s with Graves' hyperthyroidism.

This clonotype was seen only a few times. V is TRBV9 and J is TRBJ2-5; TRBD2 matches at 7 bases. CDR3 length equals 17 residues. V trimming: 7 bases; J trimming: 1 base; junction bases outside the gene matches: 16. From germline, CDR1 is SGDLS and CDR2 YYNGEE. Here the CDR3 DNA reads TGTGCCAGCGGAACCCCGGCGGGAGCACTGTTCCAAGAGACCCAGTACTTC. Translating it yields CASGTPAGALFQETQYF.

This clonotype showed up many times. This sequence joins TRBV12-3 or TRBV12-4 and TRBJ1-2, with TRBD1 matching over 8 bases. The CDR3 covers 14 residues. Trimming removed 5 bases from V and 3 bases from J; junction bases left unmatched: 5. The CDR3 loop reads CASSRTGGDYGYTF. The CDR3 DNA reads as TGTGCCAGCAGTCGAACAGGGGGGGACTATGGCTACACCTTC.

This clonotype was seen ten or more times. This chain joins TRBV30 and TRBJ2-2, with D hard to call. The CDR3 sequence is 11 residues long. Trimming left V 7 bases short and J 4 bases short, with 7 bases between. Germline V gives CDR1 GTSNPN, CDR2 SVGIG (reference sequence). CDR3 sequence: CASKVTGELFF. In DNA, the CDR3 is TGTGCCTCTAAGGTCACCGGGGAGCTGTTTTTT.

The sample holds many counts of this clonotype. The chain links TRBV5-1 to TRBJ2-1; 10 nucleotides agree with TRBD2. V dropped 4 bases and J dropped 8; count of bases not matched to a gene: 9. CDR1 SGHRS and CDR2 YFSETQ come from the germline V gene. CDR3 length: 15 amino acids. CDR3 sequence (DNA): TGCGCCAGCAGCCCCCGTACTAGCGGGACGGATGAGCAGTTCTTC. It translates to CASSPRTSGTDEQFF. Complete variable domain (other parts from reference TRBV5-1 and TRBJ2-1): KAGVTQTPRYLIKTRGQQVTLSCSPISGHRSVSWYQQTPGQGLQFLFEYFSETQRNKGNFPGRFSGRQFSNSRSEMNVSTLELGDSALYLCASSPRTSGTDEQFFGPGTRLTVL.

This clonotype was seen ten or more times. The rearrangement links TRBV7-2 to TRBJ2-5, with TRBD2 as a possible D gene (6 bases). The CDR3 spans 16 residues. V gave up 5 bases and J gave up 1 base, with 17 bases separating them. Looked up from germline, CDR1 is SGHTA and CDR2 is FQGNSA. CDR3: CASSSPRLDRQETQYF. Here the CDR3 DNA reads TGTGCCAGCAGCAGCCCCCGACTAGATCGCCAAGAGACCCAGTACTTC. Combining the CDR3 with reference TRBV7-2 and TRBJ2-5 gives the whole variable domain GAGVSQSPSNKVTEKGKDVELRCDPISGHTALYWYRQSLGQGLEFLIYFQGNSAPDKSGLPSDRFSAERTGGSVSTLTIQRTQQEDSAVYLCASSSPRLDRQETQYFGPGTRLLVL.

This clonotype was recorded many times. The rearrangement links TRBV7-9 to TRBJ2-7; TRBD2 agrees at 7 bases. The V segment lost 3 bases and the J segment 6 bases; nucleotides outside the gene matches: 8. Germline V gives CDR1 SEHNR, CDR2 FQNEAQ (reference sequence). The CDR3 is 14 amino acids. The CDR3 reads CASSFLRGSGEQYF. CDR3 in DNA: TGTGCCAGCAGCTTTCTCCGCGGGAGTGGCGAGCAGTACTTC.

At least ten counts were recorded for this clonotype. The gene calls are TRBV20-1 and TRBJ2-7, with a weak D call TRBD1 (5 bases). The CDR3 runs to 18 residues. V was clipped by 0 bases and J by 5 bases, with 26 bases between them. The V gene's germline CDR1 is DFQATT and CDR2 SNEGSKA (reference sequence). CDR3 nucleotide sequence: TGCAGTGCTAGAGAGTTATTGGGGCGGACACCAAAAATGGACGAGCAGTACTTC. It yields the protein CSARELLGRTPKMDEQYF.

The chain uses TRBV5-1 and TRBJ2-3, with 9 bases matching TRBD2. V lost 0 bases and J lost 2; bases outside the gene matches: 4. The CDR3 loop spans 16 amino acids. Germline CDR1 is SGHRS and CDR2 is YFSETQ. The CDR3 nucleotides read TGCGCCAGCAGCTTGGGACTAGCGGAATACACAGATACGCAGTATTTT. Translated: CASSLGLAEYTDTQYF.

This clonotype has more than one count but fewer than ten. The rearrangement joins TRBV20-1 to TRBJ2-1; TRBD2 is a possible D gene (6 bases). Trimming cost V 3 bases and J 5 bases, with 14 bases left between them. The germline V gene encodes CDR1 DFQATT and CDR2 SNEGSKA (reference sequence). The CDR3 loop spans 14 amino acids. The CDR3: CSASMGLFNNEQFF. The CDR3 region has the DNA TGCAGTGCTAGTATGGGACTCTTCAACAATGAGCAGTTCTTC.

This sequence joins TRBV7-3 and TRBJ2-2; D not resolved. Germline CDR1 reads SGHTA; CDR2 reads FQGTGA. CDR3 size: 14 residues. The V end lost 1 base, the J end lost 5 bases, and 8 bases lay between the germline ends. The CDR3 protein is CASSLSRLTGELFF. The CDR3 region has the DNA TGTGCCAGCAGCTTAAGTCGGCTGACCGGGGAGCTGTTTTTT.

The J gene is TRBJ1-3, the V gene TRBV7-9, with D unresolved. The V end lost 3 bases, the J end lost 5 bases, and 8 bases lay between the germline ends. CDR1 SEHNR and CDR2 FQNEAQ come from the germline V gene (reference sequence). The CDR3 contains 13 residues. Here the CDR3 reads CASSLVGRNTIYF. Written as DNA, the CDR3 is TGTGCCAGCAGCTTGGTAGGACGAAACACCATATATTTT.

This clonotype occurred a few times. The gene calls are TRBV10-3 and TRBJ1-1; 8 nucleotides agree with TRBD1. This CDR3 has 14 residues. V shed 5 bases, J shed 6 bases, and the junction held 8 bases outside the gene matches. The V gene's germline CDR1 is ENHRY and CDR2 SYGVKD. The CDR3 region has the DNA TGTGCCATCAGTAGTAGACAGGGGTTCGCTGAAGCTTTCTTT. Protein sequence: CAISSRQGFAEAFF.

This clonotype has a count of ten or more. The CDR3: CASSSGLAGGDEQFF. The CDR3, as DNA: TGTGCCAGCAGCTCAGGACTAGCGGGAGGAGATGAGCAGTTCTTC. The chain recombines TRBV11-3 with TRBJ2-1, with TRBD2 identical over 14 bases. The CDR3 length is 15 residues. Trimming took 4 bases from V and 8 from J; bases not matched to a gene: 4. From germline, CDR1 is SGHNT and CDR2 YENEEA. Full variable domain (rest looked up from reference TRBV11-3 and TRBJ2-1): EAGVVQSPRYKIIEKKQPVAFWCNPISGHNTLYWYLQNLGQGPELLIRYENEEAVDDSQLPKDRFSAERLKGVDSTLKIQPAELGDSAVYLCASSSGLAGGDEQFFGPGTRLTVL.

This clonotype was detected a few times. V and J are TRBV19 and TRBJ1-1, with TRBD1 matching over 7 bases. V gave up 5 bases and J gave up 0 bases; unmatched junction bases: 6. The CDR3 contains 15 residues. Germline values: CDR1 LNHDA, CDR2 SQIVND (reference sequence). Written as DNA, the CDR3 is TGTGCCAGTAGTGTCAGACAGGGAATGAACACTGAAGCTTTCTTT. Translation: CASSVRQGMNTEAFF.

There are many counts of this clonotype. This chain connects TRBV6-1 to TRBJ1-5; D may be TRBD1 (5 bases). The V end lost 5 bases, the J end lost 7 bases, and 21 bases lay between the germline ends. Germline loops: CDR1 MNHNS, CDR2 SASEGT. The CDR3 covers 16 residues. Written as DNA, the CDR3 is TGTGCCAGCAGTCCCCGGGGGACCGGGGGACGACAGCCCCAGCATTTT. Residues: CASSPRGTGGRQPQHF.

This clonotype occurred a few times. This chain joins TRBV20-1 and TRBJ2-5, with 11 bases matching TRBD2. CDR1 DFQATT and CDR2 SNEGSKA come from the germline V gene (reference sequence). J gave up 4 bases and V 0 bases, and 10 bases lay outside the gene matches. The CDR3 covers 17 residues. CDR3 region: CSARDYFTSGRAETQYF. In DNA form, the CDR3 reads TGCAGTGCTAGAGATTATTTTACTAGCGGGAGAGCAGAGACCCAGTACTTC.

This clonotype showed up just a few times. The chain links TRBV20-1 to TRBJ2-7, with D possibly matching TRBD1 (6 bases). V was shortened by 2 bases and J by 6 bases, with 14 bases between the two germline ends. CDR1 and CDR2 (germline): DFQATT, SNEGSKA (reference sequence). This CDR3 is 13 amino acids long. This CDR3 reads CSARRTGSTEQYF. In DNA form, the CDR3 reads TGCAGTGCTAGACGAACAGGGTCGACCGAGCAGTACTTC.

This clonotype was recorded many times. The CDR3 region has the DNA TGTGCCAGCAGTCGAGGTAGCGGGAGCTCCTACGAGCAGTACTTC. Translated, it gives CASSRGSGSSYEQYF. The chain couples TRBV27 to TRBJ2-7; the match to TRBD2 covers 9 bases. The J segment lost 0 bases and the V segment lost 5 bases, leaving 5 bases of the junction unmatched. This CDR3 contains 15 residues. Germline lookup yields CDR1 MNHEY and CDR2 SMNVEV (reference sequence).

This clonotype showed up many times. The genes are TRBV18 and TRBJ1-1, with 7 bases fitting TRBD1. Germline trimming cut 1 base from V and 0 bases from J; bases unmatched to any gene: 2. Per the germline V gene, CDR1 is KGHSH and CDR2 is LQKENI. The CDR3 runs 15 residues. The CDR3 DNA sequence: TGTGCCAGCTCACCACGGGACAGCATGAACACTGAAGCTTTCTTT. This translates into CASSPRDSMNTEAFF.

CDR3 loop: CASSPARRDNEQFF. CDR3 nucleotide sequence: TGTGCCAGCAGCCCGGCACGCCGCGACAATGAGCAGTTCTTC. This sequence joins TRBV7-2 and TRBJ2-1; no firm D call. V lost 5 bases and J 5 bases, leaving 13 bases between the germline ends. The CDR3 spans 14 residues. CDR1 and CDR2 (germline): SGHTA, FQGNSA.

The chain carries TRBV9 and TRBJ2-7, with 9 bases fitting TRBD2. Germline-derived CDR1 and CDR2 are SGDLS and YYNGEE. The CDR3 spans 14 residues. Germline trimming cut 0 bases from V and 7 bases from J; bases unmatched to any gene: 5. CDR3 in amino acids: CASSVASGTGEQYF. In DNA form, the CDR3 reads TGTGCCAGCAGCGTAGCTAGCGGGACGGGGGAGCAGTACTTC.

A few counts support this clonotype. This chain joins TRBV28 and TRBJ2-7; D gene uncertain. Per germline, CDR1 MDHEN and CDR2 SYDVKM. V lost 5 bases and J 3 bases, leaving 14 bases between the germline ends. CDR3 length equals 14 residues. CDR3 DNA: TGTGCCAGCAGTCCCCAGGCTCTTCTCTACGAGCAGTACTTC. This translates into CASSPQALLYEQYF.